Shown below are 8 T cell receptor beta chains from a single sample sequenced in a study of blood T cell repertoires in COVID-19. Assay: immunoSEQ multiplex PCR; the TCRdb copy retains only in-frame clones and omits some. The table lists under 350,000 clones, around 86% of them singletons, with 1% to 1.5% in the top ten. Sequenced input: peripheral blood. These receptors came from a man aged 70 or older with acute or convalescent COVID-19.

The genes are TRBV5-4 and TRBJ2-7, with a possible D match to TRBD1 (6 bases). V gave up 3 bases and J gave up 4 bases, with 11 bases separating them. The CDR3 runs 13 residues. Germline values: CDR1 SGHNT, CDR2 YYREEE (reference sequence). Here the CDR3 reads CASSSGHLYEQYF. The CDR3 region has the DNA TGTGCCAGCAGCTCGGGACACCTATACGAGCAGTACTTC.

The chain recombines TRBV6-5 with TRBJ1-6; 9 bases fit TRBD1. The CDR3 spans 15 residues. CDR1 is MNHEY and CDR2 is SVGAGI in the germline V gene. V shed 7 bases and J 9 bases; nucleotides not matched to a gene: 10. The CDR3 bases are TGTGCCAGCACCGAGGGGCCGACAGGGGGTTCACCCCTCCACTTT. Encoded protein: CASTEGPTGGSPLHF.

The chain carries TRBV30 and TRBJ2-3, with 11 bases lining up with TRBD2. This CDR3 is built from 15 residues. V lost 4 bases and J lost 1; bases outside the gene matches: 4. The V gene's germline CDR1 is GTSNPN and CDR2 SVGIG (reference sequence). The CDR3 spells CAWTGTSGRTDTQYF. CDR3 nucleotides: TGTGCCTGGACTGGGACTAGCGGTCGCACAGATACGCAGTATTTT.

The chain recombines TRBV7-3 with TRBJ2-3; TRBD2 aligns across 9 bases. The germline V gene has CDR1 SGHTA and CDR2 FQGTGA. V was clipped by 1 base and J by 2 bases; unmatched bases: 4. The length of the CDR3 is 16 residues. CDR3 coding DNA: TGTGCCAGCAGCTTAAGCGGGGGGGCGGCCACAGATACGCAGTATTTT. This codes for CASSLSGGAATDTQYF.

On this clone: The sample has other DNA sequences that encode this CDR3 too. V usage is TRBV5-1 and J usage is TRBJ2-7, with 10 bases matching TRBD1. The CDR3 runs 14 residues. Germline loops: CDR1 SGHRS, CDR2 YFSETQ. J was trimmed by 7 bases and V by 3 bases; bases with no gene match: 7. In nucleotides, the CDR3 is TGCGCCAGCAGCTCCGGGACAGGGGCATATGAGCAGTACTTC. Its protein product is CASSSGTGAYEQYF.

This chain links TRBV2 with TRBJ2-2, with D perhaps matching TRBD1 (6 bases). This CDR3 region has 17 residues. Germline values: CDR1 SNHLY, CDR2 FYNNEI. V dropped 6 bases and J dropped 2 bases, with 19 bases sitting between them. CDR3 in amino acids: CASRLGRGRLNTGELFF. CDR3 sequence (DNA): TGTGCCAGCAGGCTGGGCAGGGGCCGGCTTAACACCGGGGAGCTGTTTTTT. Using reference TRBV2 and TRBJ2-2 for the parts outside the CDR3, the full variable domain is EPEVTQTPSHQVTQMGQEVILRCVPISNHLYFYWYRQILGQKVEFLVSFYNNEISEKSEIFDDQFSVERPDGSNFTLKIRSTKLEDSAMYFCASRLGRGRLNTGELFFGEGSRLTVL.

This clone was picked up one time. CDR3 in amino acids: CASSYPLGQGYNSPLHF. The CDR3 coding sequence is TGTGCCAGCAGCTACCCCCTCGGACAGGGATATAATTCACCCCTCCACTTT. This chain uses TRBV5-6 with TRBJ1-6; 8 bases are shared with TRBD1. This CDR3 is 17 amino acids long. Trimming at V came to 3 bases and at J to 4 bases, leaving 9 bases not matched to a gene. The germline CDR1 and CDR2 sequences are SGHDT and YYEEEE.

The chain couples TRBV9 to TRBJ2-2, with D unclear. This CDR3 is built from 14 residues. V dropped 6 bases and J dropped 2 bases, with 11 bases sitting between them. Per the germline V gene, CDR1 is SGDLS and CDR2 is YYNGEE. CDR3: CASNSHTNTGELFF. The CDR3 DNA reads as TGTGCCAGCAACTCGCATACCAACACCGGGGAGCTGTTTTTT.